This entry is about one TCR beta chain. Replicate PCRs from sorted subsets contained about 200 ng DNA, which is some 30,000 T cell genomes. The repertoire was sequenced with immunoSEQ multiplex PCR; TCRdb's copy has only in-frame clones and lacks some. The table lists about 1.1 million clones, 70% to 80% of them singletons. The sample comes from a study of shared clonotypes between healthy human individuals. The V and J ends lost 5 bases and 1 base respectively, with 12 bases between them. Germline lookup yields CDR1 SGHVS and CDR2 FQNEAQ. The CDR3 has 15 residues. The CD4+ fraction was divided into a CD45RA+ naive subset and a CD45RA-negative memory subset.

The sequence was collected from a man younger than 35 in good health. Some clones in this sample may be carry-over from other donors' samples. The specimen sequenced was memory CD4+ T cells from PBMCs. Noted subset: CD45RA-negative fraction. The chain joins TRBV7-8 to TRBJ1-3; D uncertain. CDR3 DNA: TGTGCCAGCAGCCTAGATCCCCAATCTGGAAACACCATATATTTT. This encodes CASSLDPQSGNTIYF.